Listed here are 14 T cell receptor beta chains from one sample, sequenced in a study of T cells in localized non-small cell lung cancer. Only in-frame clones appear in the TCRdb table, and some are missing; sequencing was by immunoSEQ multiplex PCR. The table lists 75,000 to 95,000 clones, around 81% of them singletons. Material: PBMCs, obtained before any cancer treatment. The receptor source for this set is a man between 40 and 69 years old with stage II squamous cell lung carcinoma.

The V and J genes are TRBV7-2 and TRBJ1-1; D unresolved. The CDR3 is 13 amino acids. Trimming took off 4 bases at V and 2 bases at J, with 8 bases between the two ends. Per germline, CDR1 SGHTA and CDR2 FQGNSA. This CDR3 reads CASSSSGNTEAFF. CDR3 in DNA: TGTGCCAGCAGCTCATCAGGAAACACTGAAGCTTTCTTT.

This clone was seen only once. The V gene is TRBV29-1, the J gene TRBJ2-1; 7 positions agree with TRBD1. With 5 bases clipped from V and 3 bases from J, the junction kept 7 bases outside the gene matches. The CDR3 consists of 14 residues. The germline V gene has CDR1 SQVTM and CDR2 ANQGSEA. As DNA, the CDR3 is TGCAGCGTTTCCGGGACAGACAACTACAATGAGCAGTTCTTC. As protein: CSVSGTDNYNEQFF.

The chain links TRBV5-1 to TRBJ2-1, with D perhaps matching TRBD1 (5 bases). The germline CDR1 and CDR2 sequences are SGHRS and YFSETQ. With 0 bases removed from V and 8 bases from J, the gap between germline ends came to 15 bases. The CDR3 has 15 residues. The CDR3 DNA is TGCGCCAGCAGCTTGGCCCAGCAGGGCGGCCATGAGCAGTTCTTC. Residues: CASSLAQQGGHEQFF.

This clone has a handful of counts. The rearrangement uses TRBV5-6 and TRBJ1-5, with D hard to call. V lost 1 base, J lost 1 base, and 6 bases lay in between. CDR3 length: 14 residues. In germline, CDR1 is SGHDT, CDR2 YYEEEE. CDR3 in DNA: TGTGCCAGCAGCTTGTCCTACAGCAATCAGCCCCAGCATTTT. Residues: CASSLSYSNQPQHF.

This chain uses TRBV4-2 with TRBJ1-2; perhaps TRBD1 as D (6 bases). The CDR3 loop spans 16 amino acids. V dropped 0 bases and J dropped 0 bases, with 11 bases sitting between them. In germline, CDR1 is LGHNA, CDR2 YNFKEQ. CDR3 amino acids: CASSQDRAGANYGYTF. The CDR3 DNA reads as TGTGCCAGCAGCCAAGATAGGGCAGGGGCTAACTATGGCTACACCTTC.

The chain combines TRBV18 with TRBJ2-4, with D perhaps TRBD1 (6 bases). The germline V gene encodes CDR1 KGHSH and CDR2 LQKENI. The CDR3 sequence is 16 residues long. V was cut by 5 bases and J by 0 bases, with 14 bases left in between. The CDR3 here is CASSSQGILAKNIQYF. For the CDR3, the DNA is TGTGCCAGCTCATCACAGGGTATACTAGCCAAAAACATTCAGTACTTC.

The CDR3 loop is CASSLVRRFDTDTQYF. In DNA form, the CDR3 reads TGCGCCAGCAGCCTCGTCCGGAGATTTGACACAGATACGCAGTATTTT. The J gene is TRBJ2-3, the V gene TRBV4-1; no reliable D call. This CDR3 region has 16 residues. Germline CDR1 and CDR2: MGHRA and YSYEKL. Trimming shortened V by 4 bases and J by 2 bases, and 16 bases separated the two germline ends.

The J gene is TRBJ2-1, the V gene TRBV14; unclear D gene. The CDR3 runs 14 residues. The ends were cut back, 1 base at V and 9 bases at J, with 13 bases in the middle. Germline V gene lookup returns CDR1 SGHDN and CDR2 FVKESK. The CDR3 spells CASSQVGAGGEQFF. CDR3 in DNA: TGTGCCAGCAGCCAAGTTGGCGCCGGCGGTGAGCAGTTCTTC. The full variable domain, its missing parts supplied by reference TRBV14 and TRBJ2-1, is EAGVTQFPSHSVIEKGQTVTLRCDPISGHDNLYWYRRVMGKEIKFLLHFVKESKQDESGMPNNRFLAERTGGTYSTLKVQPAELEDSGVYFCASSQVGAGGEQFFGPGTRLTVL.

The V gene is TRBV6-5, the J gene TRBJ1-1; perhaps TRBD1 as D (6 bases). Looked up from germline, CDR1 is MNHEY and CDR2 is SVGAGI. The CDR3 consists of 15 residues. V lost 2 bases, J lost 3 bases, and 13 bases lay in between. CDR3 in amino acids: CASSYERTAYTEAFF. The CDR3 DNA follows: TGTGCCAGCAGTTACGAACGGACAGCCTACACTGAAGCTTTCTTT.

The chain couples TRBV28 to TRBJ2-7, with unresolved D. The germline V gene has CDR1 MDHEN and CDR2 SYDVKM. The V and J ends lost 2 bases and 1 base respectively, with 3 bases between them. The CDR3 has 12 residues. DNA of the CDR3: TGTGCCAGCAGTTTAGGGTCCTACGAGCAGTACTTC. This codes for CASSLGSYEQYF.

The chain has TRBV28 and TRBJ2-5, with 8 bases that match TRBD2. This CDR3 has 16 amino acids. Germline trimming cut 6 bases from V and 4 bases from J; bases unmatched to any gene: 13. Germline V CDR1 and CDR2: MDHEN, SYDVKM. The CDR3 nucleotides are TGTGCCAGCAGCCCCCGCCTGGCGGGAGGCGGAGAGACCCAGTACTTC. It translates to CASSPRLAGGGETQYF.

V usage is TRBV10-3 and J usage is TRBJ1-5; D not resolved. Trimming removed 4 bases at V and 4 bases at J, with 11 bases between. The CDR3 loop spans 14 amino acids. The germline CDR1 and CDR2 sequences are ENHRY and SYGVKD. DNA for the CDR3: TGTGCCATCAGTGTAGGACCTCAAAATCAGCCCCAGCATTTT. This codes for CAISVGPQNQPQHF.

The rearrangement joins TRBV9 to TRBJ2-7, with D uncertain. The CDR3 contains 13 residues. Trimming left V 4 bases short and J 8 bases short, with 16 bases between. Germline V lookup: CDR1 SGDLS, CDR2 YYNGEE. The CDR3 DNA follows: TGTGCCAGCAGCTTCGGGCCCCTCGAGAAGCAGTACTTC. Its translation is CASSFGPLEKQYF.

The chain carries TRBV4-1 and TRBJ2-1; 8 nucleotides match TRBD2. The V gene's germline CDR1 is MGHRA and CDR2 YSYEKL. V dropped 1 base and J dropped 9; count of bases not matched to a gene: 5. The CDR3 is made up of 14 amino acids. The CDR3 region is CASSQAGTRVEQFF. As DNA, the CDR3 is TGCGCCAGCAGCCAAGCCGGGACTAGGGTTGAGCAGTTCTTC.